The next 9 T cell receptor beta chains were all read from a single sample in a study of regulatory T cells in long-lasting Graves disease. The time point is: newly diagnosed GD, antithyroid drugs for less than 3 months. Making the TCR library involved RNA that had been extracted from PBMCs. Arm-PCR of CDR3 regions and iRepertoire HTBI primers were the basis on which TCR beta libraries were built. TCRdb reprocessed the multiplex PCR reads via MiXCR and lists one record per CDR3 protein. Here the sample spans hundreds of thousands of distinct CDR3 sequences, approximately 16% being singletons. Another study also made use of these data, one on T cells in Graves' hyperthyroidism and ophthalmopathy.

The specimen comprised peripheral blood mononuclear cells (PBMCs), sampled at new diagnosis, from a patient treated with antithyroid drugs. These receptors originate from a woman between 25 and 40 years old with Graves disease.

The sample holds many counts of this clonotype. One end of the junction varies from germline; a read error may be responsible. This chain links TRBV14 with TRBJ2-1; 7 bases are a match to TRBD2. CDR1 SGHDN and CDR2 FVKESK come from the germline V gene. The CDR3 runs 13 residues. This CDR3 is CASSQRRDYSSVF. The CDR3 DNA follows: TGTGCCAGCAGCCAACGCCGGGACTACTCTTCGGTCTTC. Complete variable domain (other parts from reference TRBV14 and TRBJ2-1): EAGVTQFPSHSVIEKGQTVTLRCDPISGHDNLYWYRRVMGKEIKFLLHFVKESKQDESGMPNNRFLAERTGGTYSTLKVQPAELEDSGVYFCASSQRRDYSSVFGPGTRLTVL.

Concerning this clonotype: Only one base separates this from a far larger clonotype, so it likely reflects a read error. The CDR3 DNA reads TGTGCCAGCACTTTAAGCACAGGGAGGGGTATGGATGAGCAGTTCTTC. Amino acid sequence: CASTLSTGRGMDEQFF. The genes are TRBV28 and TRBJ2-7; maybe TRBD2 (7 bases). The J call is doubtful: the DNA matches TRBJ2-1 better. This CDR3 region has 16 residues. Germline V gene lookup returns CDR1 MDHEN and CDR2 SYDVKM.

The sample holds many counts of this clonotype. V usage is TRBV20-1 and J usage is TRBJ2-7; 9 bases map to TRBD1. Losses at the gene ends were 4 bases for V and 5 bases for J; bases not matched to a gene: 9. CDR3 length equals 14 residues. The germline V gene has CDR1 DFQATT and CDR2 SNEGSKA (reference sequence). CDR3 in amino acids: CSAKTGTGLNEQYF. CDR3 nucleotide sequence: TGCAGTGCTAAGACCGGGACAGGGTTGAACGAGCAGTACTTC.

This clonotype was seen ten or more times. The CDR3 DNA sequence: TGCGCCAGCAGCTTGCCCGGACTAGGCACAGATACGCAGTATTTT. Protein: CASSLPGLGTDTQYF. The chain has TRBV5-1 and TRBJ2-3, with 7 bases lining up with TRBD2. The germline gives CDR1 SGHRS, CDR2 YFSETQ. This CDR3 region has 15 residues. The V segment lost 1 base and the J segment 1 base; nucleotides outside the gene matches: 3.

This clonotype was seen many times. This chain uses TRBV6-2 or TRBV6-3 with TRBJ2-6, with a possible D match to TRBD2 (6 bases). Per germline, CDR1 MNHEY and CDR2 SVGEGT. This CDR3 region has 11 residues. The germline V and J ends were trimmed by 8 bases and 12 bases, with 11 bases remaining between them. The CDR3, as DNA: TGTGCCAGCGGGGACTTCGGCGTCCTGACTTTC. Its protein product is CASGDFGVLTF.

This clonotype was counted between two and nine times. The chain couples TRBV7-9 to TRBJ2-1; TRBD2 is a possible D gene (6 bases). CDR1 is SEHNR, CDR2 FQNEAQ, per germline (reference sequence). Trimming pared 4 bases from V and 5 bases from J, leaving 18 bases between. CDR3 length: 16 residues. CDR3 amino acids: CASSSSRGRPDNEQFF. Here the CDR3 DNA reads TGTGCCAGCAGCTCGAGCCGGGGGAGGCCCGACAATGAGCAGTTCTTC.

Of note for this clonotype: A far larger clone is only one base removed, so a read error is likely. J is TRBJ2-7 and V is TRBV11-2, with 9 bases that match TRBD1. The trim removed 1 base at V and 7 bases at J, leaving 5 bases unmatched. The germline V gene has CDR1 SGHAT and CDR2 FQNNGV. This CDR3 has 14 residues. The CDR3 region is CASSLVGTGTEQYF. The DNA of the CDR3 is TGTGCCAGCAGCTTAGTGGGGACAGGGACTGAGCAGTACTTC.

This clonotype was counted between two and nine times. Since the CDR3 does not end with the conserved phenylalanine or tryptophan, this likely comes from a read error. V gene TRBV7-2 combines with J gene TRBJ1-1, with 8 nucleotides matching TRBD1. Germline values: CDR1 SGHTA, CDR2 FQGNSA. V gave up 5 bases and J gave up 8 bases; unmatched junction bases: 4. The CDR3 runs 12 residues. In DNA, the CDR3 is TGTGCCAGCAGCCTGGGACAGGCCGAAGCTTTCCTT. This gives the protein CASSLGQAEAFL.

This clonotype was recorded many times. The CDR3 is CASRPQGEQFF. The CDR3 DNA is TGTGCCAGCAGGCCCCAGGGTGAGCAGTTCTTC. The chain joins TRBV7-9 to TRBJ2-1, with D perhaps matching TRBD1 (5 bases). From germline, CDR1 is SEHNR and CDR2 FQNEAQ (reference sequence). This CDR3 has 11 amino acids. V was shortened by 6 bases and J by 9 bases, with 9 bases between the two germline ends.